These T cell receptor beta chains were read from a single sample in a study of shared clonotypes between healthy human individuals. TCRdb keeps only in-frame clones here, not all; method: immunoSEQ multiplex PCR. The table shows about 2.5 million clones, with about 90% occurring only once. Material for sequencing was naive CD4+ T cells from PBMCs. Receptors originate from a man aged 18 to 30 in good health. Some clones in this sample may be carry-over from other donors' samples. CDR3s include the opening cysteine and the closing phenylalanine or tryptophan. The D gene is left open where the match is weak. Rows may omit the clone size; those that give it use once, few, many or a size class.

>TRBD2|-|TRBJ2-1|TRBV19
CASSNRLAGSYNEQFF
TGTGCCAGTAGCAACCGACTAGCGGGCTCCTACAATGAGCAGTTCTTC
>TRBD2|-|TRBJ2-1|TRBV7-9
CASRGTSAYNEQFF
TGTGCCAGCAGAGGGACTAGCGCGTACAATGAGCAGTTCTTC
>-|-|TRBJ1-3|TRBV7-6
CASSQLAGNTIYF
TGTGCCAGCAGCCAGTTGGCTGGAAACACCATATATTTT
>-|-|TRBJ1-5|TRBV19
CASSKFGGRDQPQHF
TGTGCCAGTAGTAAGTTCGGGGGACGAGATCAGCCCCAGCATTTT
>TRBD1|-|TRBJ1-2|TRBV6-5
CASTHPQGNYGYTF
TGTGCCAGCACCCATCCACAGGGGAACTATGGCTACACCTTC
>TRBD1|once|TRBJ2-7|TRBV18
CASSPGQGVEQYF
TGTGCCAGCTCACCCGGACAGGGGGTGGAGCAGTACTTC
>-|-|TRBJ2-2|TRBV7-6
CASTSGLVVAGELFF
TGTGCCAGCACCTCGGGCCTAGTTGTTGCCGGGGAGCTGTTTTTT
>TRBD1|-|TRBJ1-1|TRBV5-1
CASSVSHRGNTEAFF
TGCGCCAGCAGCGTCTCGCACAGGGGAAACACTGAAGCTTTCTTT
>-|-|TRBJ1-2|TRBV7-8
CASSFDGGTYGYTF
TGTGCCAGCAGCTTCGACGGGGGCACCTATGGCTACACCTTC
>TRBD1|few|TRBJ1-2|TRBV15
CATSRDRGRGYGYTF
TGTGCCACCAGCAGAGATAGGGGGCGAGGCTATGGCTACACCTTC
>-|-|TRBJ2-5|TRBV9
CASSGGSGFQETQYF
TGTGCCAGCAGTGGCGGCTCGGGGTTCCAAGAGACCCAGTACTTC
>TRBD2|-|TRBJ2-6|TRBV7-3
CASSPNGAGTISGANVLTF
TGTGCCAGCAGCCCCAATGGGGCGGGGACTATCTCTGGGGCCAACGTCCTGACTTTC
>-|-|TRBJ2-7|TRBV19
CASSIGRAYEQYF
TGTGCCAGTAGTATAGGCAGGGCCTACGAGCAGTACTTC
>-|-|TRBJ1-2|TRBV7-2
CASSLGFGYTF
TGTGCCAGCAGCCTAGGGTTTGGCTACACCTTC
>TRBD2|-|TRBJ2-7|TRBV11-2
CASSLIGGRVVDEQYF
TGTGCCAGCAGCTTAATTGGCGGGAGGGTTGTCGACGAGCAGTACTTC
>-|-|TRBJ2-5|TRBV2
CASSVEILQETQYF
TGTGCCAGCAGCGTGGAGATCCTACAAGAGACCCAGTACTTC
>-|-|TRBJ2-3|TRBV18
CASSPQRGRADTQYF
TGTGCCAGCTCACCACAACGGGGAAGGGCAGATACGCAGTATTTT
>TRBD1|-|TRBJ1-1|TRBV30
CAWSVFGRQGYTEAFF
TGTGCCTGGAGTGTCTTCGGCCGACAGGGGTACACTGAAGCTTTCTTT
>-|-|TRBJ2-7|TRBV18
CASSPGFLREQYF
TGTGCCAGCTCACCAGGGTTCTTACGCGAGCAGTACTTC
>TRBD1|-|TRBJ2-2|TRBV7-8
CASSPGDRIHTGELFF
TGTGCCAGCAGCCCCGGGGACAGGATACACACCGGGGAGCTGTTTTTT
>TRBD2|-|TRBJ2-1|TRBV5-1
CASSWGGLVANEQFF
TGCGCCAGCAGCTGGGGGGGACTGGTTGCAAATGAGCAGTTCTTC
>-|-|TRBJ2-5|TRBV5-1
CASSPGGAQETQYF
TGCGCCAGCAGCCCCGGAGGCGCACAAGAGACCCAGTACTTC
>-|-|TRBJ2-1|TRBV9
CASSVMAGPYNEQFF
TGTGCCAGCAGCGTAATGGCAGGTCCCTACAATGAGCAGTTCTTC
>TRBD2|-|TRBJ2-3|TRBV5-1
CASSPNLAGGQHTQYF
TGCGCCAGCAGCCCTAACCTAGCGGGAGGGCAACATACGCAGTATTTT
>-|few|TRBJ1-1|TRBV5-1
CASSLEGHGNTEAFF
TGCGCCAGCAGCTTGGAGGGACACGGGAACACTGAAGCTTTCTTT
>TRBD1|few|TRBJ1-1|TRBV18
CASSPSGGEDTEAFF
TGTGCCAGCTCACCTTCAGGGGGCGAGGACACTGAAGCTTTCTTT
>TRBD1|-|TRBJ2-7|TRBV6-1
CASRGGGYEQYF
TGTGCCAGCAGAGGGGGCGGTTACGAGCAGTACTTC
>-|-|TRBJ1-2|TRBV5-4
CASSSNRERGYTF
TGTGCCAGCAGCTCAAACAGGGAGCGGGGCTACACCTTC
>-|-|TRBJ1-4|TRBV7-9
CASSFGERGKLFF
TGTGCCAGCAGCTTCGGTGAGCGAGGAAAACTGTTTTTT
>-|few|TRBJ1-1|TRBV28
CASSLPTPGEAFF
TGTGCCAGCAGCCTACCGACCCCGGGCGAAGCTTTCTTT
>TRBD2|-|TRBJ2-2|TRBV28
CASSLGLAGAVGELFF
TGTGCCAGCAGTTTGGGGCTAGCGGGAGCGGTCGGGGAGCTGTTTTTT
>-|-|TRBJ2-7|TRBV19
CASSLRGMTYEQYF
TGTGCCAGTAGCTTAAGGGGAATGACCTACGAGCAGTACTTC
>-|-|TRBJ1-5|TRBV7-2
CASSLRQNSNQPQHF
TGTGCCAGCAGCTTACGACAGAATAGCAATCAGCCCCAGCATTTT
>TRBD1|-|TRBJ2-7|TRBV6-6
CASSLQGDEQYF
TGTGCCAGCAGTTTACAGGGGGACGAGCAGTACTTC
>-|-|TRBJ2-3|TRBV9
CASGRDLEDTQYF
TGTGCCAGCGGCCGGGACTTAGAAGATACGCAGTATTTT
>-|-|TRBJ2-7|TRBV14
CASSQEVAGRGEQYF
TGTGCCAGCAGCCAAGAAGTTGCCGGACGCGGCGAGCAGTACTTC
>-|-|TRBJ2-3|TRBV6-6
CASSYSGDTQYF
TGTGCCAGCAGTTACTCGGGGGATACGCAGTATTTT
>TRBD1|-|TRBJ2-5|TRBV5-1
CASSFTGVQETQYF
TGCGCCAGCAGCTTTACAGGGGTTCAAGAGACCCAGTACTTC
>TRBD1|-|TRBJ2-7|TRBV6-1
CASSEVGRGRYEQYF
TGTGCCAGCAGTGAAGTAGGCAGGGGGCGATACGAGCAGTACTTC
>TRBD1|-|TRBJ1-1|TRBV6-5
CASSPRDRATEAFF
TGTGCCAGCAGTCCCCGGGACAGGGCCACTGAAGCTTTCTTT
>TRBD2|-|TRBJ2-2|TRBV9
CASSVTSRGELFF
TGTGCCAGCAGCGTGACTAGCAGGGGGGAGCTGTTTTTT
>-|once|TRBJ1-5|TRBV27
CASSSFSLHSNQPQHF
TGTGCCAGCAGCTCGTTTTCCCTCCATAGCAATCAGCCCCAGCATTTT
>-|-|TRBJ2-1|TRBV29-1
CSVVGGVLEGGKKTYNEQFF
TGCAGCGTTGTCGGAGGGGTTCTTGAGGGCGGGAAGAAGACCTACAATGAGCAGTTCTTC
>TRBD1|-|TRBJ1-1|TRBV6-5
CASSRDRLLNTEAFF
TGTGCCAGCAGCCGGGACAGACTCTTGAACACTGAAGCTTTCTTT
>TRBD2|-|TRBJ2-1|TRBV7-9
CASSLYAGEGYNEQFF
TGTGCCAGCAGCTTATACGCGGGAGAAGGCTACAATGAGCAGTTCTTC
>-|-|TRBJ2-3|TRBV18
CASSPPVNISTDTQYF
TGTGCCAGCTCACCACCGGTGAACATCAGCACAGATACGCAGTATTTT
>TRBD2|-|TRBJ2-5|TRBV18
CASSPQIRTSGREETQYF
TGTGCCAGCTCACCACAGATCCGGACTAGCGGGAGGGAAGAGACCCAGTACTTC
>-|once|TRBJ1-4|TRBV6-5
CASRRDSGHDEKLFF
TGTGCCAGCAGGCGCGACAGCGGGCACGATGAAAAACTGTTTTTT
>-|-|TRBJ1-1|TRBV9
CASSIGQWTEAFF
TGTGCCAGCAGCATCGGACAGTGGACTGAAGCTTTCTTT
>-|-|TRBJ1-4|TRBV6-5
CASSSSGVGEKLFF
TGTGCCAGCAGTTCGTCGGGGGTGGGGGAAAAACTGTTTTTT
>TRBD2|-|TRBJ2-7|TRBV7-2
CASSLGQRETYEQYF
TGTGCCAGCAGCTTAGGCCAGCGGGAGACCTACGAGCAGTACTTC
>-|-|TRBJ1-2|TRBV19
CASSENAARGYTF
TGTGCCAGTAGTGAGAACGCCGCCCGTGGCTACACCTTC
>TRBD2|-|TRBJ2-7|TRBV5-1
CASSLGTSGPAYEQYF
TGCGCCAGCAGCTTGGGGACTAGCGGGCCGGCCTACGAGCAGTACTTC
>TRBD1|-|TRBJ2-7|TRBV19
CASSRQGRSYEQYF
TGTGCCAGTAGTCGACAGGGGAGGTCCTACGAGCAGTACTTC